This T cell receptor (beta chain) derives from a study of glioma-infiltrating T cells after dendritic cell vaccination. Study-level background: Patients received autologous tumor lysate-pulsed dendritic cell vaccination between the early 2000s and the early 2010s.

Regarding time point: after dendritic cell vaccination, including at tumor progression/relapse. Assay: immunoSEQ multiplex PCR; the TCRdb copy retains only in-frame clones and omits some. The repertoire includes roughly 85,000 clones, 85% of them detected once, and about 9.3% sits in the top ten. The CDR3 is 16 amino acids. The germline V gene encodes CDR1 MNHEY and CDR2 SMNVEV (reference sequence). The junction had 10 bases not matched to a gene; V was cut back by 4 bases and J by 2 bases. Sequencing was performed on blood, taken after dendritic cell vaccination. The gene calls are TRBV27 and TRBJ2-7; TRBD1 matches 8 bases. The clonotype was recovered from a human donor with glioblastoma. CDR3 DNA: TGTGCCAGCAGTTCCCCAGGGGGCCCACACACCTACGAGCAGTACTTC. This sequence encodes CASSSPGGPHTYEQYF.